The T cell receptor beta chain under discussion was sequenced for a study of blood T cell repertoires in COVID-19. Across the study: The origin of the acute and convalescent COVID-19 samples was the United States, Italy and Spain. Sample material is recorded as cDNA or gDNA derived from T cells, B-cell-depleted T cells, or PBMCs.

In the original analysis: Amplifying reference gene primers gave estimates of nucleated cell counts. Measured with immunoSEQ multiplex PCR; TCRdb has only the in-frame clones, and not every one. The V and J calls and clone size were taken over from that table, and D and trimming were inferred from the DNA. The sample lists 35,000 to 45,000 clones; around nine tenths were seen once. The V end was cut by 7 bases, the J end by 6 bases, with 13 bases between. In germline, CDR1 is MDHEN, CDR2 SYDVKM. The CDR3 runs 12 residues. The chain recombines TRBV28 with TRBJ2-7, with D maybe TRBD1 (6 bases). Sequenced material: peripheral blood. The sequence came from a human donor in a cohort sampled during active COVID-19. The DNA for the CDR3 is TGTGCCAGCACTCAACAGGGATCCGAGCAGTACTTC. It translates to CASTQQGSEQYF.